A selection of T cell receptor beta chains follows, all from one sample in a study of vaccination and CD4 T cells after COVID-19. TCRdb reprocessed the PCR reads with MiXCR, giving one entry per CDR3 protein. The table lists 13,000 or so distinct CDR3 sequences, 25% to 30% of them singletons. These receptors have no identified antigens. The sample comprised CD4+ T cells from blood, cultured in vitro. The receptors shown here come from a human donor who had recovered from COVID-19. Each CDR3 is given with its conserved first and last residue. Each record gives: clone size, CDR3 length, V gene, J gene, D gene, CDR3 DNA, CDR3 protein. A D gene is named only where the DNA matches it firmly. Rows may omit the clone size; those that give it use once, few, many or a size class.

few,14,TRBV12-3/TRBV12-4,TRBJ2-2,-,TGTGCCAGCAGACAAGGCGGGAACACCGGGGAGCTGTTTTTT,CASRQGGNTGELFF
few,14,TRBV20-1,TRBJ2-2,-,TGCAGTGCTAGGCGGACAGAACCCACCGGGGAGCTGTTTTTT,CSARRTEPTGELFF
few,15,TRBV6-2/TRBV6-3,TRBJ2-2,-,TGTGCCAGCACTCGAGGGAGGCTCAACACCGGGGAGCTGTTTTTT,CASTRGRLNTGELFF
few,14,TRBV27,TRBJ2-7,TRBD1,TGTGCCAGCAGTTTTCGACAGGGGGCAGGGGAGCAGTACTTC,CASSFRQGAGEQYF
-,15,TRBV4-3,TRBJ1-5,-,TGCGCCAGCAGCCAAGATCCGGGGGGCAATCAGCCCCAGCATTTT,CASSQDPGGNQPQHF
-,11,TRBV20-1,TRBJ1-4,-,TGCATAGGGGCTCGGGGTGAAAAACTGTTTTTT,CIGARGEKLFF
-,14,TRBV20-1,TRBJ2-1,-,TGCAGTGCTAGGGAAGGGATTTCCTACAATGAGCAGTTCTTC,CSAREGISYNEQFF
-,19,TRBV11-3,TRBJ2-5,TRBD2,TGTGCCAGCAGCTCACCAGCAGAGTTCACGGGGGGGAGGGTAGAGACCCAGTACTTC,CASSSPAEFTGGRVETQYF
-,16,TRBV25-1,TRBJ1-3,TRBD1,TGTGCCAGCAGATTTGGACAGGAAAGCTCTGGAAACACCATATATTTT,CASRFGQESSGNTIYF
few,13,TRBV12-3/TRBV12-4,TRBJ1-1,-,TGTGCCAGCAGTCGGACCCAGGGTACTGAAGCTTTCTTT,CASSRTQGTEAFF
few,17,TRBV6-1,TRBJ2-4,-,TGTGCCAGCAGATCCACCGGTGGGGGGATAGGCAAAAACATTCAGTACTTC,CASRSTGGGIGKNIQYF
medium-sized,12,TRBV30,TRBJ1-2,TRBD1,TGTGCGGGACAGGGAGAGATTAGTGGCTACACCTTC,CAGQGEISGYTF
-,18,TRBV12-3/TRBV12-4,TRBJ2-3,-,TGTGCCAGCAGTTTAGAGGCAGGTAGGCAGGGGAACACAGATACGCAGTATTTT,CASSLEAGRQGNTDTQYF
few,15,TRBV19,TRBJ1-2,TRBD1,TGTGCCAGTACAGGGACAGGGCCTAGTTCCTATGGCTACACCTTC,CASTGTGPSSYGYTF
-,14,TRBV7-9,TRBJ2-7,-,TGTGCCAGCAGCGCCTACGGTCGGGCAGGGGGGAAGTACTTC,CASSAYGRAGGKYF
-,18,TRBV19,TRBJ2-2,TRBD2,TGTGCCAGTAGTATAAGGAGAGGGCTAGCGGGGAACACCGGGGAGCTGTTTTTT,CASSIRRGLAGNTGELFF
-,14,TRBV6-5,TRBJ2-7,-,TGTGCCAGCAGTTATAAAGGGCACTCCTACGAGCAGTACTTC,CASSYKGHSYEQYF
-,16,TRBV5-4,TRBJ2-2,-,TGTGCCAGCAGCGGGGGGGGCATGGCGAACACCGGGGAGCTGTTTTTT,CASSGGGMANTGELFF
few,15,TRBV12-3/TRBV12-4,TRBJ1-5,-,TGTGCCAGCAGTTTCAGGGCATATAGCAATCAGCCCCAGCATTTT,CASSFRAYSNQPQHF
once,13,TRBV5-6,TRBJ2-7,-,TGTGCCAGCAGCCCCGGGGGAACCTACGAGCAGTACTTC,CASSPGGTYEQYF
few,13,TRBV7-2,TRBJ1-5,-,TGTGCCAGCAGCTTAGCTAGCAATCAGCCCCAGCATTTT,CASSLASNQPQHF
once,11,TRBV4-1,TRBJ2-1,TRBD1,TGCGCCAGCAGCAGGGACAGGGCCACGTTCTTC,CASSRDRATFF
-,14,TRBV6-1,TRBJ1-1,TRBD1,TGTGCCAGCAGGCTAGGACAGGTGGACACTGAAGCTTTCTTT,CASRLGQVDTEAFF
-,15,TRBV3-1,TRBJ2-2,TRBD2,TGTGCCAGCAGCAGGGTGCGGGGGGGCGCCGGGGAGCTGTTTTTT,CASSRVRGGAGELFF
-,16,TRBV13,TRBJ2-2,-,TGTGCCAGCAGCTTAGTGGCAGGTTCGAACACCGGGGAGCTGTTTTTT,CASSLVAGSNTGELFF
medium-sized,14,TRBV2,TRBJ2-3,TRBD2,TGTGCCAGCAACTCGGGGGGGGCCATAGATACGCAGTATTTT,CASNSGGAIDTQYF
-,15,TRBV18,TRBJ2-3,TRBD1,TGTGCCAGCTCACCCTCGACAGGGAACCCAGATACGCAGTATTTT,CASSPSTGNPDTQYF
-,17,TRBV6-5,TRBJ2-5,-,TGTGCCAGCAGTTACGGTGGGCGTGATACTAGCCCAGAGACCCAGTACTTC,CASSYGGRDTSPETQYF
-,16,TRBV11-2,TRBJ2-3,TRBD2,TGTGCCAGCAGCTTAAGGGCTAGCGGGATCACAGATACGCAGTATTTT,CASSLRASGITDTQYF
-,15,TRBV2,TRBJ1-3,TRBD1,TGTGCCAGCAGGACAGGGTCAGGGTCTGGAAACACCATATATTTT,CASRTGSGSGNTIYF
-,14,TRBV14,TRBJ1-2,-,TGTGCCAGCAGCCAACAGGGGCGATACTATGGCTACACCTTC,CASSQQGRYYGYTF
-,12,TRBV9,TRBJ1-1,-,TGTGCCAGCAGCGGGGGACACACTGAAGCTTTCTTT,CASSGGHTEAFF
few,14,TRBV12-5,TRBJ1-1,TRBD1,TGTGCTAGTGTCGTGGGACAGGGTTTGGCCGAAGCTTTCTTT,CASVVGQGLAEAFF
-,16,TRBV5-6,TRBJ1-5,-,TGTGCCAGCAGCCATTGGGGAGTAGGTAGCAATCAGCCCCAGCATTTT,CASSHWGVGSNQPQHF
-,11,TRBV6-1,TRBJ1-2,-,TGTGCCAGTAACCGGTTTTATGGCTACACCTTC,CASNRFYGYTF
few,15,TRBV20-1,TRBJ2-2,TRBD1,TGCAGTGCCCTAAGGACAGGGGCGAAAGCCGGGGAGCTGTTTTTT,CSALRTGAKAGELFF